This passage covers 10 T cell receptor beta chains from one sample sequenced in a study of CD8+CD57+ T cells in acquired aplastic anemia. Both TCR beta VDJ combination and CDR3 sequence profiling were carried out. Genomic DNA was the template for this profiling. TCRdb redid the calling of the reads with MiXCR, one entry per CDR3 protein. The table lists 300,000 or so distinct CDR3 sequences, 56% of them singletons. Sequencing used sorted CD4+, CD8+, or CD8+CD57+ T cells (not recorded which) from PBMCs. The receptor source for this set is a human donor with severe aplastic anemia or a healthy control (not recorded which).

This clonotype was observed many times. The chain is built from TRBV10-3 and TRBJ1-6; D uncertain. The V end was cut by 0 bases, the J end by 3 bases, with 6 bases between. The CDR3 sequence is 15 residues long. Per the germline V gene, CDR1 is ENHRY and CDR2 is SYGVKD. Here the CDR3 DNA reads TGTGCCATCAGTGAGTCAAGGGACTATAATTCACCCCTCCACTTT. Its protein product is CAISESRDYNSPLHF.

This clonotype was seen many times. V usage is TRBV6-5 and J usage is TRBJ2-2; 12 nucleotides agree with TRBD2. With 5 bases clipped from V and 5 bases from J, the junction kept 3 bases outside the gene matches. The CDR3 spans 15 residues. CDR1 and CDR2 (germline): MNHEY, SVGAGI. The CDR3 DNA reads as TGTGCCAGCAGTCTAGCGGGGGGGCGTACCGGGGAGCTGTTTTTT. Its translation is CASSLAGGRTGELFF.

This clonotype was counted many times. The gene calls are TRBV12-3 or TRBV12-4 and TRBJ2-2; possibly TRBD1 for D (6 bases). This CDR3 region has 18 residues. Trimming shortened V by 1 base and J by 5 bases, and 20 bases separated the two germline ends. CDR3 sequence reads: CASSLGPRGPHSTGELFF. In DNA form, the CDR3 reads TGTGCCAGCAGTTTAGGCCCCAGGGGCCCCCATAGTACCGGGGAGCTGTTTTTT.

The chain has TRBV7-2 and TRBJ1-1, with D hard to call. Trimming left V 6 bases short and J 7 bases short, with 9 bases between. CDR1 and CDR2 (germline): SGHTA, FQGNSA. This CDR3 has 11 residues. CDR3 in DNA: TGTGCCAGCAGGATAGGAAGTGAAGCTTTCTTT. Residues: CASRIGSEAFF. The variable domain in full, completed from reference TRBV7-2 and TRBJ1-1, reads GAGVSQSPSNKVTEKGKDVELRCDPISGHTALYWYRQSLGQGLEFLIYFQGNSAPDKSGLPSDRFSAERTGGSVSTLTIQRTQQEDSAVYLCASRIGSEAFFGQGTRLTVV.

The chain is built from TRBV20-1 and TRBJ2-5, with a weak D call TRBD2 (6 bases). Germline loops: CDR1 DFQATT, CDR2 SNEGSKA (reference sequence). The ends were cut back, 5 bases at V and 1 base at J, with 14 bases in the middle. The CDR3 contains 14 residues. The CDR3 is CSARGTTAQETQYF. CDR3 DNA sequence: TGCAGTGCTCGGGGGACGACCGCCCAAGAGACCCAGTACTTC.

The chain couples TRBV7-6 to TRBJ2-3; a possible D gene is TRBD2 (5 bases). The CDR3 loop spans 16 amino acids. CDR1 is SGHVS, CDR2 FNYEAQ, per germline. The V end lost 2 bases, the J end lost 1 base, and 13 bases lay between the germline ends. CDR3 residues: CASSLNSVGGTDTQYF. The CDR3 bases are TGTGCCAGCAGCTTAAATAGCGTTGGGGGCACAGATACGCAGTATTTT.

This clonotype has at least ten counts. This chain links TRBV7-8 with TRBJ1-5, with unresolved D. V lost 0 bases to trimming and J lost 0 bases, with 9 bases between them. Germline V gives CDR1 SGHVS, CDR2 FQNEAQ. The CDR3 consists of 16 residues. The CDR3 nucleotides are TGTGCCAGCAGCTTAGCGGGGATGAATAGCAATCAGCCCCAGCATTTT. It yields the protein CASSLAGMNSNQPQHF.

The chain has TRBV2 and TRBJ1-1; no clear D gene. Germline V CDR1 and CDR2: SNHLY, FYNNEI. This CDR3 is built from 13 residues. V lost 4 bases to trimming and J lost 1 base, with 7 bases between them. The CDR3 sequence is CASSVATNTEAFF. The CDR3 DNA reads as TGTGCCAGCAGTGTAGCTACGAACACTGAAGCTTTCTTT.

J is TRBJ1-1 and V is TRBV10-1; D remains unclear. The V and J ends lost 4 bases and 6 bases respectively, with 12 bases between them. The germline CDR1 and CDR2 sequences are WNHNN and SYGVQD (reference sequence). This CDR3 comprises 13 residues. The CDR3 DNA reads TGCGCCAGCAGTGTTATGGGCCAGGCTGAAGCTTTCTTT. As protein: CASSVMGQAEAFF.

The chain combines TRBV5-4 with TRBJ2-7; TRBD1 might be the D (6 bases). Germline V gene data show CDR1 as SGHNT and CDR2 as YYREEE (reference sequence). The V gene lost 0 bases and the J gene lost 2 bases, with 12 bases spanning the gap. The CDR3 has 15 amino acids. CDR3 residues: CASSLDQGIPYEQYF. CDR3 sequence (DNA): TGTGCCAGCAGCTTGGATCAGGGGATTCCCTACGAGCAGTACTTC.